These 30 T cell receptor beta chains came from one sample sequenced in a study of CD8+ T cells in alopecia areata. Sample treatment: oral pan-JAK inhibitor, 5-10 mg twice daily. Reverse transcription of extracted RNA yielded cDNA, which provided the sequencing template. TCRdb's copy holds only in-frame clones and misses some; the assay was immunoSEQ multiplex PCR. The data contain some 120,000 clones, over 55% of them seen just once; the ten biggest clones take up around 5.7%. The sample here was CD4+ T cells sorted from blood, taken at week 4, from a patient treated with tofacitinib. The source is a human donor with alopecia areata.

This clone was seen a handful of times. This chain joins TRBV9 and TRBJ1-5; a possible D gene is TRBD1 (5 bases). The germline V and J ends were trimmed by 0 bases and 2 bases, with 9 bases remaining between them. The CDR3 is made up of 15 amino acids. Per germline, CDR1 SGDLS and CDR2 YYNGEE. The CDR3 DNA reads as TGTGCCAGCAGCGTAGACGGACAAGGCAATCAGCCCCAGCATTTT. This encodes CASSVDGQGNQPQHF.

The rearrangement links TRBV7-8 to TRBJ2-7, with TRBD1 identical over 8 bases. Germline V CDR1 and CDR2: SGHVS, FQNEAQ. The CDR3 is 15 residues long. J gave up 4 bases and V 5 bases, and 10 bases lay outside the gene matches. The chain's CDR3 is CASSDDVDRDYEQYF. In DNA, the CDR3 is TGTGCCAGCAGCGATGACGTGGACAGGGATTACGAGCAGTACTTC.

This clone occurred a few times. J is TRBJ2-7 and V is TRBV7-2; D remains ambiguous. CDR1 is SGHTA, CDR2 FQGNSA, per germline. This CDR3 has 12 residues. Deletions cut 3 bases from V and 3 bases from J, with 6 bases between. The DNA for the CDR3 is TGTGCCAGCAGCTTTAGTCGCTACGAGCAGTACTTC. It encodes CASSFSRYEQYF.

This chain connects TRBV11-1 to TRBJ2-3; D gene uncertain. The V gene's germline CDR1 is SGHAT and CDR2 FQDESV (reference sequence). The CDR3 loop spans 13 amino acids. V gave up 0 bases and J gave up 4 bases, with 5 bases separating them. This chain's CDR3 is CASSLAEADTQYF. CDR3 coding DNA: TGTGCCAGCAGCTTAGCCGAGGCAGATACGCAGTATTTT.

The chain carries TRBV13 and TRBJ1-2; 7 nucleotides align to TRBD1. V lost 4 bases to trimming and J lost 4 bases; unmatched junction nucleotides: 9. The CDR3 is 15 residues long. Germline lookup yields CDR1 PRHDT and CDR2 FYEKMQ (reference sequence). The CDR3 here is CASSSRQGSGYGYTF. The CDR3 DNA reads TGTGCCAGCAGCTCTAGACAGGGATCGGGCTATGGCTACACCTTC.

This clone came up a few times. This chain joins TRBV29-1 and TRBJ2-3; 8 bases are a match to TRBD1. V was pared by 7 bases and J by 1 base, with 4 bases of the junction left unmatched. The CDR3 totals 13 residues. Germline V gene data show CDR1 as SQVTM and CDR2 as ANQGSEA. CDR3 DNA: TGCAGCGGTGGACAGGGTCGCACAGATACGCAGTATTTT. It codes for CSGGQGRTDTQYF.

The rearrangement links TRBV7-8 to TRBJ2-1; 10 bases agree with TRBD1. Looked up from germline, CDR1 is SGHVS and CDR2 is FQNEAQ. The V gene end was trimmed by 2 bases and the J gene end by 0 bases; junction bases not matched to a gene: 13. The CDR3 totals 20 residues. The CDR3 reads CASSLRGQGTLRSSYNEQFF. CDR3 in DNA: TGTGCCAGCAGCTTAAGGGGACAGGGGACTCTGAGGAGCTCCTACAATGAGCAGTTCTTC.

J is TRBJ2-3 and V is TRBV7-2, with no clear D. Germline-derived CDR1 and CDR2 are SGHTA and FQGNSA. The CDR3 has 13 residues. Trimming pared 2 bases from V and 2 bases from J, leaving 5 bases between. As DNA, the CDR3 is TGTGCCAGCAGCTTACAGTCCACAGATACGCAGTATTTT. Its protein product is CASSLQSTDTQYF.

V and J are TRBV9 and TRBJ2-5, with D perhaps TRBD2 (5 bases). The CDR3 is 14 amino acids. Germline V gene lookup returns CDR1 SGDLS and CDR2 YYNGEE. Trimming removed 1 base from V and 7 bases from J, with 14 bases in between. The CDR3 nucleotides are TGTGCCAGCAGCGTACTCTCGGACTCGGGGACCCAGTACTTC. Residues: CASSVLSDSGTQYF.

The CDR3 here is CASSGSGTGTLRGDTSSYEQYF. The CDR3 bases are TGTGCCAGCAGTGGATCCGGGACAGGGACGTTGCGCGGAGATACGAGCTCCTACGAGCAGTACTTC. The gene calls are TRBV2 and TRBJ2-7; 9 bases fit TRBD1. CDR1 SNHLY and CDR2 FYNNEI come from the germline V gene. Germline trimming cut 4 bases from V and 0 bases from J; bases unmatched to any gene: 25. This CDR3 is 22 amino acids long.

The V call is TRBV2, the J call TRBJ1-2; D is ambiguous. Germline V lookup: CDR1 SNHLY, CDR2 FYNNEI. V dropped 2 bases and J dropped 8 bases, with 9 bases sitting between them. The CDR3 sequence is 12 residues long. The CDR3 loop reads CASSERSGGYTF. The CDR3 nucleotides read TGTGCCAGCAGTGAAAGGTCTGGCGGCTACACCTTC. The variable domain in full, completed from reference TRBV2 and TRBJ1-2, reads EPEVTQTPSHQVTQMGQEVILRCVPISNHLYFYWYRQILGQKVEFLVSFYNNEISEKSEIFDDQFSVERPDGSNFTLKIRSTKLEDSAMYFCASSERSGGYTFGSGTRLTVV.

The chain links TRBV5-6 to TRBJ2-3, with no clear D. Trimming stripped 4 bases from V and 0 bases from J, with 12 bases between. Germline V CDR1 and CDR2: SGHDT, YYEEEE. The CDR3 sequence is 15 residues long. CDR3 loop: CASSPGRSSTDTQYF. The CDR3 region has the DNA TGTGCCAGCAGCCCCGGACGTTCTAGCACAGATACGCAGTATTTT.

This rearrangement joins TRBV7-2 to TRBJ2-7, with 12 bases identical to TRBD1. Germline V gives CDR1 SGHTA, CDR2 FQGNSA. V shed 5 bases, J shed 3 bases, and the junction held 11 bases outside the gene matches. The CDR3 has 17 residues. The chain's CDR3 is CASSTGTGGVILYEQYF. For the CDR3, the DNA is TGTGCCAGCAGCACGGGGACAGGGGGCGTGATACTCTACGAGCAGTACTTC.

V and J are TRBV30 and TRBJ2-5, with TRBD1 matching 11 bases. The length of the CDR3 is 17 residues. Per germline, CDR1 GTSNPN and CDR2 SVGIG (reference sequence). The ends lost 3 bases at V and 0 bases at J; junction bases unmatched: 9. In nucleotides, the CDR3 is TGTGCCTGGAGGCGGGACAGGGGGAAATTCCACCAAGAGACCCAGTACTTC. Protein sequence: CAWRRDRGKFHQETQYF.

This clone was recorded only once. The chain joins TRBV29-1 to TRBJ1-2; possible D gene TRBD1, 5 bases. The CDR3 contains 12 residues. Germline-derived CDR1 and CDR2 are SQVTM and ANQGSEA. V lost 4 bases to trimming and J lost 8 bases, with 14 bases between them. CDR3 sequence (DNA): TGCAGCGTTGTCGGGACTCTTAGGGGCTACACCTTC. It codes for CSVVGTLRGYTF.

The gene calls are TRBV2 and TRBJ2-7, with D unresolved. The V and J ends lost 6 bases and 4 bases respectively, with 10 bases between them. The CDR3 sequence is 12 residues long. Germline CDR1 is SNHLY and CDR2 is FYNNEI. CDR3 bases: TGTGCCAGCAGCCAGGAAACGTACGAGCAGTACTTC. Its protein is CASSQETYEQYF.

The chain links TRBV5-1 to TRBJ2-7; 9 bases are a match to TRBD2. J lost 4 bases, V lost 1 base, and 6 bases had no gene match. Germline V gene data show CDR1 as SGHRS and CDR2 as YFSETQ. CDR3 length: 15 amino acids. CDR3 sequence reads: CASSLLAGRGYEQYF. The CDR3, as DNA: TGCGCCAGCAGCTTGCTAGCGGGAAGAGGTTACGAGCAGTACTTC. Using reference TRBV5-1 and TRBJ2-7 for the parts outside the CDR3, the full variable domain is KAGVTQTPRYLIKTRGQQVTLSCSPISGHRSVSWYQQTPGQGLQFLFEYFSETQRNKGNFPGRFSGRQFSNSRSEMNVSTLELGDSALYLCASSLLAGRGYEQYFGPGTRLTVT.

This clone was detected only a few times. The genes are TRBV28 and TRBJ2-7; tentative D call: TRBD1 (6 bases). Trimming pared 6 bases from V and 3 bases from J, leaving 18 bases between. This CDR3 has 15 residues. Per germline, CDR1 MDHEN and CDR2 SYDVKM. The CDR3 coding sequence is TGTGCCAGCAGGCGTCGCGGACAGTCAAACTACGAGCAGTACTTC. The encoded protein is CASRRRGQSNYEQYF.

This clone has only a few counts. The chain couples TRBV29-1 to TRBJ2-5; 13 bases are shared with TRBD2. This CDR3 spans 16 amino acids. Germline assignment: CDR1 SQVTM and CDR2 ANQGSEA. With 4 bases clipped from V and 1 base from J, the junction kept 6 bases outside the gene matches. The CDR3 loop reads CSVARGTSGVQETQYF. DNA for the CDR3: TGCAGCGTTGCCAGAGGGACTAGCGGGGTCCAAGAGACCCAGTACTTC.

This clone was found a few times. The chain recombines TRBV4-2 with TRBJ2-1; 10 bases are shared with TRBD2. Germline CDR1 and CDR2: LGHNA and YNFKEQ. The CDR3 contains 15 residues. V shed 4 bases and J 10 bases; nucleotides not matched to a gene: 10. The CDR3 nucleotides read TGTGCCAGCAGCCGGGGGACCGGGACTAGCGTCGAGCAGTTCTTC. This sequence encodes CASSRGTGTSVEQFF.

By proportion, this clone is medium-sized. The chain couples TRBV27 to TRBJ2-2; TRBD1 matches at 8 bases. V dropped 5 bases and J dropped 5; count of bases not matched to a gene: 4. Germline assignment: CDR1 MNHEY and CDR2 SMNVEV (reference sequence). The CDR3 runs to 14 residues. The CDR3 nucleotides read TGTGCCAGCAGTCAGGGGGCAGAGACCGGGGAGCTGTTTTTT. Translated, it gives CASSQGAETGELFF.

This chain joins TRBV7-9 and TRBJ2-5; a possible D gene is TRBD1 (5 bases). The CDR3 sequence is 18 residues long. Looked up from germline, CDR1 is SEHNR and CDR2 is FQNEAQ (reference sequence). The V gene lost 5 bases and the J gene lost 3 bases, with 25 bases spanning the gap. Here the CDR3 DNA reads TGTGCCAGCAGCCCAAACTCGGTGACTGGACACGCGAAAGAGACCCAGTACTTC. Amino acid sequence: CASSPNSVTGHAKETQYF.

This chain uses TRBV6-5 with TRBJ2-3; D is tentatively TRBD1 or TRBD2 (5 bases each). With 5 bases removed from V and 6 bases from J, the gap between germline ends came to 15 bases. In germline, CDR1 is MNHEY, CDR2 SVGAGI. This CDR3 is 14 amino acids long. The CDR3 nucleotides read TGTGCCAGCAGTCCACGGGACCCCCGGGATACGCAGTATTTT. It specifies CASSPRDPRDTQYF.

The chain links TRBV20-1 to TRBJ2-7; TRBD1 matches 8 bases. The CDR3 is 11 amino acids. Germline assignment: CDR1 DFQATT and CDR2 SNEGSKA (reference sequence). V dropped 6 bases and J dropped 8; count of bases not matched to a gene: 6. The CDR3 loop is CSAEDRVKQYF. The DNA for the CDR3 is TGCAGTGCAGAGGACAGGGTCAAGCAGTACTTC.

The chain links TRBV27 to TRBJ1-2; 7 positions agree with TRBD1. Trimming removed 2 bases from V and 4 bases from J; junction bases left unmatched: 4. CDR1 and CDR2 from the germline V gene are MNHEY and SMNVEV (reference sequence). The CDR3 sequence is 14 residues long. The DNA of the CDR3 is TGTGCCAGCAGTTTACGACAGGGAGTCTATGGCTACACCTTC. Its translation: CASSLRQGVYGYTF.

V and J are TRBV18 and TRBJ1-2, with TRBD1 as a possible D gene (6 bases). The ends were cut back, 3 bases at V and 4 bases at J, with 12 bases in the middle. Per germline, CDR1 KGHSH and CDR2 LQKENI. This CDR3 spans 14 amino acids. CDR3: CASSPPGERYGYTF. CDR3 coding DNA: TGTGCCAGCTCACCTCCAGGGGAGCGCTATGGCTACACCTTC. Based on the CDR3 plus reference TRBV18 and TRBJ1-2, the full variable domain is NAGVMQNPRHLVRRRGQEARLRCSPMKGHSHVYWYRQLPEEGLKFMVYLQKENIIDESGMPKERFSAEFPKEGPSILRIQQVVRGDSAAYFCASSPPGERYGYTFGSGTRLTVV.

This clone occurred many times. The chain has TRBV2 and TRBJ2-7; no firm D call. V shed 8 bases and J shed 0 bases, with 14 bases lying between them. Germline CDR1 SNHLY, CDR2 FYNNEI. The CDR3 runs 14 residues. The chain's CDR3 is CASLIAASSYEQYF. CDR3 DNA sequence: TGTGCCAGCTTAATTGCGGCAAGCTCCTACGAGCAGTACTTC.

This clone was observed a few times. The rearrangement links TRBV2 to TRBJ1-1; D is possibly TRBD1 (5 bases). The V and J ends lost 7 bases and 8 bases respectively, with 17 bases between them. The CDR3 spans 13 residues. CDR1 and CDR2 from the germline V gene are SNHLY and FYNNEI. CDR3 protein: CASTPVRGAEAFF. The CDR3 DNA is TGTGCCAGCACCCCGGTGAGGGGAGCAGAAGCTTTCTTT.

This rearrangement joins TRBV5-1 to TRBJ2-5, with 7 bases identical to TRBD1. V was pared by 2 bases and J by 2 bases, with 6 bases of the junction left unmatched. The germline CDR1 and CDR2 sequences are SGHRS and YFSETQ. The CDR3 contains 15 residues. CDR3 sequence: CASSFTPGQQETQYF. In DNA, the CDR3 is TGCGCCAGCAGCTTTACTCCGGGACAGCAAGAGACCCAGTACTTC.

This clone occurred once. The rearrangement links TRBV29-1 to TRBJ1-1; perhaps TRBD1 as D (5 bases). V was pared by 7 bases and J by 0 bases, with 9 bases between. Germline values: CDR1 SQVTM, CDR2 ANQGSEA. CDR3 size: 12 residues. The CDR3 sequence is CSENRMNTEAFF. Here the CDR3 DNA reads TGCAGCGAAAACAGGATGAACACTGAAGCTTTCTTT.